A selection of T cell receptor beta chains follows, all from one sample in a study of blood T cell repertoires in COVID-19. The data were produced by immunoSEQ multiplex PCR, yet TCRdb's version contains in-frame clones alone and is incomplete. The sample has 65,000 to 85,000 clones; around 89% are singletons. Source material: peripheral blood. The receptors derive from a human donor in a cohort sampled during active COVID-19. CDR3s include the opening cysteine and the closing phenylalanine or tryptophan. A D gene is named only where the DNA matches it firmly. Clone size, where shown, is once, few, many, or a class for clones that have expanded.

size | J | D | V | DNA | CDR3
few | TRBJ1-2 | TRBD1 | TRBV6-1 | TGTGCCAGCAGTGAATTGGACAGGGGGCGAGGCTACACCTTC | CASSELDRGRGYTF
NA | TRBJ1-2 | TRBD1 | TRBV7-2 | TGTGCCAGCAGCCGCACCGGACAGGGGACGGTCAATGGCTACACCTTC | CASSRTGQGTVNGYTF
NA | TRBJ1-5 | NA | TRBV3-1/TRBV3-2 | TGTGCCAGCAGCCAAGACCCCGGTCCACCGATACTTAATCAGCCCCAGCATTTT | CASSQDPGPPILNQPQHF
NA | TRBJ2-7 | TRBD1 | TRBV19 | TGTGCCAGTACCCCTGGACAGGGCGCCCGCGACGAGCAGTACTTC | CASTPGQGARDEQYF
NA | TRBJ1-1 | NA | TRBV7-9 | TGTGCCAGCAGCTCATGGGGGGAAAACACTGAAGCTTTCTTT | CASSSWGENTEAFF
once | TRBJ2-3 | NA | TRBV25-1 | TGTGCCAGCGCGGCTTCGAGGGATTTCACAGATACGCAGTATTTT | CASAASRDFTDTQYF
NA | TRBJ2-2 | TRBD1 | TRBV5-1 | TGCGCCAGCAGCTTGAATTCTTTGACAGGGGGCCCCGGGGAGCTGTTTTTT | CASSLNSLTGGPGELFF
NA | TRBJ2-7 | NA | TRBV6-5 | TGTGCCAGCAGTTCTTTCTACGAGCAGTACTTC | CASSSFYEQYF
few | TRBJ2-7 | NA | TRBV6-6 | TGTGCCAGCACTGGACAGTCCTACGAGCAGTACTTC | CASTGQSYEQYF
NA | TRBJ1-1 | NA | TRBV7-2 | TGTGCCAGCAGCTCCGGGATCGAAGCTTTCTTT | CASSSGIEAFF
NA | TRBJ2-3 | TRBD2 | TRBV7-2 | TGTGCCAGCAGCTTAGGCGGCGGGAGGGCAGATACGCAGTATTTT | CASSLGGGRADTQYF
once | TRBJ2-1 | NA | TRBV9 | TGTGCCAGCAGCGCCTTGGGCGGGGGCCTCTACAATGAGCAGTTCTTC | CASSALGGGLYNEQFF
NA | TRBJ2-5 | NA | TRBV7-8 | TGTGCCAGCAGTAGACTAGTAGAGACCCAGTACTTC | CASSRLVETQYF
NA | TRBJ2-7 | NA | TRBV5-5 | TGTGCCAGCAGCTTGGACATGACCTACGAGCAGTACTTC | CASSLDMTYEQYF
once | TRBJ2-3 | NA | TRBV30 | TGTGCCTGGAGTCGGCAGGCATCAAGCACAGATACGCAGTATTTT | CAWSRQASSTDTQYF
NA | TRBJ2-2 | NA | TRBV7-3 | TGTGCCAGCAGCTTAATGGATGCTAGCACCGGGGAGCTGTTTTTT | CASSLMDASTGELFF
NA | TRBJ1-6 | NA | TRBV5-1 | TGCGCCAGCAGCTTGGGACAGGTCGACTCACCCCTCCACTTT | CASSLGQVDSPLHF
NA | TRBJ2-1 | NA | TRBV19 | TGTGCCAGTAGTCTCCGACTTCTCCCAGGTCGCGGGGTAGGTAGCGATGAGCAGTTCTTC | CASSLRLLPGRGVGSDEQFF
NA | TRBJ2-2 | NA | TRBV4-1 | TGCGCCAGCAGCCCGAAAGACAGGTCCTTCACCGGGGAGCTGTTTTTT | CASSPKDRSFTGELFF
NA | TRBJ1-1 | TRBD1 | TRBV5-1 | TGCGCCAGCAGCTTGGCGGGACAGGGTGAAGCTTTCTTT | CASSLAGQGEAFF
NA | TRBJ2-3 | TRBD2 | TRBV6-4 | TGTGCCACCGCACCTCTAGCGGGAGTCCCCCAAGGGAACACAGATACGCAGTATTTT | CATAPLAGVPQGNTDTQYF
NA | TRBJ2-2 | TRBD2 | TRBV7-8 | TGTGCCAGCAGCTTAGGGTCACTAGCGGGAGTTGGGACCGGGGAGCTGTTTTTT | CASSLGSLAGVGTGELFF
NA | TRBJ2-1 | TRBD1 | TRBV2 | TGTGCCAGCAGTCGGGACAGGCGGGGTGTCTATGAGCAGTTCTTC | CASSRDRRGVYEQFF
NA | TRBJ2-7 | NA | TRBV18 | TGTGCCAGCTCACCCCCCCAGTTCGAGCAGTACTTC | CASSPPQFEQYF
NA | TRBJ2-5 | TRBD2 | TRBV30 | TGTGCCTGGGGGGGGACGGCGGGAGGGGAGACCCAGTACTTC | CAWGGTAGGETQYF
NA | TRBJ2-7 | NA | TRBV5-6 | TGTGCCAGCAGCTTGGAGCTCCTGAGCTCCTACGAGCAGTACTTC | CASSLELLSSYEQYF
NA | TRBJ2-1 | TRBD1 | TRBV5-8 | TGTGCCAGCAGCCAGGGACAGGGGGCGTTTAATGAGCAGTTCTTC | CASSQGQGAFNEQFF
few | TRBJ2-7 | TRBD1 | TRBV19 | TGTGCCAGTAGTGTGGACAGGACCTACGAGCAGTACTTC | CASSVDRTYEQYF
NA | TRBJ2-1 | NA | TRBV7-9 | TGTGCCAGCAGCTTAGAGGAGGGCGACCATTCTTACAATGAGCAGTTCTTC | CASSLEEGDHSYNEQFF
medium-sized | TRBJ2-7 | NA | TRBV9 | TGTGCCAGCAGCGGCCAACAGAACTACGAGCAGTACTTC | CASSGQQNYEQYF
once | TRBJ1-1 | NA | TRBV10-3 | TGTGCCACCTCTTCGACTAGTACCCCGGACATTGCTTTCTTT | CATSSTSTPDIAFF
once | TRBJ2-6 | TRBD1 | TRBV6-6 | TGTGCCAGCAGCCAGGGGGCAGCAGGGGCCAACGTCCTGACTTTC | CASSQGAAGANVLTF
NA | TRBJ2-2 | TRBD2 | TRBV19 | TGTGCCAGTAGTATCTCGGCGGGGGGGAACACCGGGGAGCTGTTTTTT | CASSISAGGNTGELFF
NA | TRBJ1-1 | NA | TRBV6-5 | TGTGCCAGCTCCAGGGGAGGGACTGAAGCTTTCTTT | CASSRGGTEAFF
NA | TRBJ2-5 | NA | TRBV5-6 | TGTGCCAGCAGCTTATCCACACGGGGTGGTAGTGAGACCCAGTACTTC | CASSLSTRGGSETQYF
few | TRBJ2-3 | NA | TRBV5-4 | TGTGCCAGCAGCTTGGCCGAGAAGCGGAGCACAGATACGCAGTATTTT | CASSLAEKRSTDTQYF
once | TRBJ1-1 | NA | TRBV7-2 | TGTGCCAGCCTGGGGCAGGCGAACACTGAAGCTTTCTTT | CASLGQANTEAFF
NA | TRBJ2-2 | TRBD2 | TRBV28 | TGTGCCAGCAGCCATCATAGCGGGAGGTCGAACACCGGGGAGCTGTTTTTT | CASSHHSGRSNTGELFF
NA | TRBJ2-5 | TRBD2 | TRBV14 | TGTGCCAGCAGCCAAGATAAGAGGACTAGCGGGGGCGAGACCCAGTACTTC | CASSQDKRTSGGETQYF
NA | TRBJ1-1 | NA | TRBV5-1 | TGCGCCAGCAGTCCCTGGGCCTTGGATAACACTGAAGCTTTCTTT | CASSPWALDNTEAFF
few | TRBJ2-7 | TRBD1 | TRBV7-2 | TGTGCCAGCAGCCTACGGGACAGGGTAGACGAGCAGTACTTC | CASSLRDRVDEQYF
NA | TRBJ1-2 | NA | TRBV5-1 | TGCGCCAGCAGCTTGAACAGGGCAGACTATGGCTACACCTTC | CASSLNRADYGYTF
NA | TRBJ2-7 | TRBD2 | TRBV5-4 | TGTGCCAGCAGCCTTAGCGGGGGGGACTACGAGCAGTACTTC | CASSLSGGDYEQYF
once | TRBJ2-7 | TRBD1 | TRBV19 | TGTGCCAGTAGTAGAGGGACAGAGACCTACGAGCAGTACTTC | CASSRGTETYEQYF
NA | TRBJ2-7 | TRBD1 | TRBV28 | TGTGCCAGCAGGGGTACAGGGGGCAGGTCTGACGAGCAGTACTTC | CASRGTGGRSDEQYF
NA | TRBJ1-4 | TRBD1 | TRBV27 | TGTGCCAGCAGTCCACAGGGGGCGCGGGAAAAACTGTTTTTT | CASSPQGAREKLFF